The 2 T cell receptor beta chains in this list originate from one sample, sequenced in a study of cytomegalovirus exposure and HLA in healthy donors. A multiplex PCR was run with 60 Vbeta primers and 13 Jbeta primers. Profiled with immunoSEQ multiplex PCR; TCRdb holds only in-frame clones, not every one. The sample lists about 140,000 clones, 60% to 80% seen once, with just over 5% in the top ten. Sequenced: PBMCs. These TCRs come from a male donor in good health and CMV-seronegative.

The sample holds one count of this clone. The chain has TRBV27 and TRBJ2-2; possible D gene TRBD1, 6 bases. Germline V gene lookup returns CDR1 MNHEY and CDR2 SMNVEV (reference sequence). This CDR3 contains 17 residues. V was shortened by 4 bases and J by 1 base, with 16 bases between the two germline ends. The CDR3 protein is CASSWGLGDRNTGELFF. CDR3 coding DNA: TGTGCCAGCAGTTGGGGGCTGGGGGACCGGAACACCGGGGAGCTGTTTTTT.

CDR3 bases: TGTGCCAGCAGCCTTCAGCGGGGGGACCAAGAGACCCAGTACTTC. Translating gives CASSLQRGDQETQYF. The chain joins TRBV7-8 to TRBJ2-5, with 9 bases identical to TRBD2. CDR1 is SGHVS, CDR2 FQNEAQ, per germline. J lost 0 bases, V lost 5 bases, and 4 bases had no gene match. The CDR3 covers 15 residues. Full variable domain (rest looked up from reference TRBV7-8 and TRBJ2-5): GAGVSQSPRYKVAKRGQDVALRCDPISGHVSLFWYQQALGQGPEFLTYFQNEAQLDKSGLPSDRFFAERPEGSVSTLKIQRTQQEDSAVYLCASSLQRGDQETQYFGPGTRLLVL.